This T cell receptor beta chain was captured in a study of cytotoxic CD8 clonotypes in ibrutinib-treated CLL. Study summary: Productive templates averaged roughly 270,000 per sample, and productive rearrangements 90,000 to 95,000.

On this clone itself: Its antigen remains unidentified.

Cryopreserved PBMCs provided approximately 2.2 micrograms of genomic DNA for the TCR beta libraries. The CDR3 is made up of 16 amino acids. The V gene's germline CDR1 is LGHNA and CDR2 YNFKEQ. The V and J ends lost 0 bases and 7 bases respectively, with 13 bases between them. Study-level findings and limits: Public clonotypes occurred uncommonly; on treatment, they contracted or remained stable.

Sequenced by immunoSEQ multiplex PCR; TCRdb stores in-frame clones only, minus some. The table includes about 29,000 clones, about three quarters detected once. This material consisted of PBMCs, taken after 36 months of ibrutinib treatment. The receptor was derived from a human donor with chronic lymphocytic leukemia. The chain couples TRBV4-2 to TRBJ1-6; a weak D match, TRBD1 (5 bases). DNA for the CDR3: TGTGCCAGCAGCCAAGAGGGGCAGGCCGAAAATTCACCCCTCCACTTT. Protein sequence: CASSQEGQAENSPLHF.